A single sample is the source of the 15 T cell receptor beta chains below, sequenced in a study of cytomegalovirus exposure and HLA in healthy donors. This PCR relied on a set of 60 Vbeta primers and 13 Jbeta primers. This table comes from immunoSEQ multiplex PCR, and its TCRdb copy is limited to in-frame clones, with some not included. This table has some 180,000 clones, about three quarters appearing once. The sample taken for sequencing was PBMCs. The receptors come from a woman aged 60-70 years in good health and CMV-seropositive.

The rearrangement uses TRBV2 and TRBJ2-1; D is perhaps TRBD1 (6 bases). The V and J ends lost 3 bases and 7 bases respectively, with 16 bases between them. In germline, CDR1 is SNHLY, CDR2 FYNNEI. The CDR3 contains 15 residues. CDR3 protein: CASSDRAGVGNEQFF. CDR3 coding DNA: TGTGCCAGCAGTGATCGGGCAGGGGTCGGAAATGAGCAGTTCTTC.

The chain has TRBV4-2 and TRBJ2-5; possibly TRBD1 for D (5 bases). V was pared by 1 base and J by 5 bases, with 8 bases between. There are 13 residues in the CDR3. Germline V gives CDR1 LGHNA, CDR2 YNFKEQ. The CDR3 DNA reads TGTGCCAGCAGCCAAGGACAGTTGGAGACCCAGTACTTC. Translating it yields CASSQGQLETQYF.

The CDR3 DNA reads as TGTGCCAGCAGTGTTGCAGTGGATCAGCCCCAGCATTTT. Its translation: CASSVAVDQPQHF. The chain uses TRBV6-4 and TRBJ1-5; D call uncertain. The CDR3 is 13 residues long. CDR1 is MRHNA, CDR2 SNTAGT, per germline. The V end lost 4 bases, the J end lost 5 bases, and 9 bases lay between the germline ends.

This chain connects TRBV18 to TRBJ2-2; TRBD1 is a possible D gene (6 bases). The CDR3 totals 14 residues. Germline lookup yields CDR1 KGHSH and CDR2 LQKENI. V shed 2 bases and J shed 6 bases, with 10 bases lying between them. CDR3 bases: TGTGCCAGCTCACCAGAGGGACAATCCGGGGAGCTGTTTTTT. This translates into CASSPEGQSGELFF.

This clone has a handful of counts. This chain joins TRBV29-1 and TRBJ2-3, with TRBD2 identical over 14 bases. With 7 bases clipped from V and 8 bases from J, the junction kept 14 bases outside the gene matches. CDR1 and CDR2 (germline): SQVTM, ANQGSEA. The CDR3 is made up of 16 amino acids. CDR3: CSGAIGGLAGEGTQYF. CDR3 bases: TGCAGCGGTGCAATAGGGGGACTAGCGGGGGAGGGTACGCAGTATTTT.

The genes are TRBV5-1 and TRBJ2-2, with TRBD2 identical over 14 bases. This CDR3 spans 17 amino acids. Losses at the gene ends were 3 bases for V and 6 bases for J; bases not matched to a gene: 7. The germline gives CDR1 SGHRS, CDR2 YFSETQ. CDR3 coding DNA: TGCGCCAGCAGCTCCGGGACTAGCGGGAGAATAGCCGGGGAGCTGTTTTTT. Protein: CASSSGTSGRIAGELFF.

This chain uses TRBV18 with TRBJ1-1, with D perhaps matching TRBD1 (5 bases). Germline CDR1 reads KGHSH; CDR2 reads LQKENI. This CDR3 region has 15 residues. V lost 3 bases, J lost 0 bases, and 11 bases lay in between. The DNA of the CDR3 is TGTGCCAGCTCACCGATGGGACTGCTGAACACTGAAGCTTTCTTT. This encodes CASSPMGLLNTEAFF.

The chain uses TRBV20-1 and TRBJ1-2; 7 positions match TRBD1. This CDR3 is built from 11 residues. J lost 8 bases, V lost 6 bases, and 6 bases had no gene match. Germline V gene sequence: CDR1 DFQATT, CDR2 SNEGSKA (reference sequence). The CDR3 DNA follows: TGCAGTGCGACGACAGGGATCGGCTACACCTTC. Encoded protein: CSATTGIGYTF.

The chain uses TRBV15 and TRBJ1-1, with D unclear. Trimming removed 1 base from V and 11 bases from J, with 14 bases in between. There are 13 residues in the CDR3. Germline V gene sequence: CDR1 LNHNV, CDR2 YYDKDF (reference sequence). CDR3 nucleotide sequence: TGTGCCACCAGCAGAGGGTCTTCTCCTCGGGCTTTCTTT. This translates into CATSRGSSPRAFF.

The CDR3 reads CAISKAGTSGRAGTGELFF. The CDR3 DNA reads TGTGCCATCAGTAAAGCCGGGACTAGCGGGAGGGCCGGCACCGGGGAGCTGTTTTTT. V and J are TRBV10-3 and TRBJ2-2; TRBD2 matches at 16 bases. Germline V gene data show CDR1 as ENHRY and CDR2 as SYGVKD. This CDR3 is 19 amino acids long. The J segment lost 4 bases and the V segment lost 5 bases, leaving 10 bases of the junction unmatched.

The sample holds one count of this clone. The rearrangement links TRBV6-5 to TRBJ2-3; D is ambiguous. The CDR3 contains 15 residues. The germline CDR1 and CDR2 sequences are MNHEY and SVGAGI. V was trimmed by 0 bases and J by 6 bases, leaving 13 bases between them. CDR3 DNA: TGTGCCAGCAGTTACTCTTTTTCCTCGTTGGATACGCAGTATTTT. It specifies CASSYSFSSLDTQYF.

This sequence joins TRBV5-1 and TRBJ1-1, with D possibly being TRBD1 (6 bases). The CDR3 totals 15 residues. CDR1 and CDR2 from the germline V gene are SGHRS and YFSETQ. The ends were cut back, 0 bases at V and 1 base at J, with 10 bases in the middle. CDR3 loop: CASSLAGRGNTEAFF. CDR3 nucleotides: TGCGCCAGCAGCTTGGCGGGCAGGGGGAACACTGAAGCTTTCTTT.

This chain links TRBV15 with TRBJ2-3, with 9 bases fitting TRBD2. This CDR3 has 16 amino acids. The germline CDR1 and CDR2 sequences are LNHNV and YYDKDF (reference sequence). V dropped 4 bases and J dropped 3; count of bases not matched to a gene: 8. The CDR3 sequence: CATSTLAGGRTDTQYF. The CDR3, as DNA: TGTGCCACCAGCACCCTGGCGGGGGGGCGTACAGATACGCAGTATTTT.

This clone has only one observation. The V gene is TRBV28, the J gene TRBJ1-1; D perhaps matches TRBD1 (6 bases). This CDR3 spans 12 amino acids. In germline, CDR1 is MDHEN, CDR2 SYDVKM. Deletions cut 10 bases from V and 6 bases from J, with 15 bases between. CDR3 sequence reads: CATSTGTPEAFF. The DNA of the CDR3 is TGTGCCACCTCGACAGGCACGCCTGAAGCTTTCTTT.

This chain connects TRBV5-8 to TRBJ2-3; a possible D gene is TRBD1 (5 bases). The germline V and J ends were trimmed by 4 bases and 2 bases, with 14 bases remaining between them. This CDR3 has 15 residues. CDR1 is SGHTS and CDR2 is YDEGEE in the germline V gene. The CDR3 spells CASSLGDIPTDTQYF. The CDR3 nucleotides are TGTGCCAGCAGCCTAGGGGATATTCCCACAGATACGCAGTATTTT.